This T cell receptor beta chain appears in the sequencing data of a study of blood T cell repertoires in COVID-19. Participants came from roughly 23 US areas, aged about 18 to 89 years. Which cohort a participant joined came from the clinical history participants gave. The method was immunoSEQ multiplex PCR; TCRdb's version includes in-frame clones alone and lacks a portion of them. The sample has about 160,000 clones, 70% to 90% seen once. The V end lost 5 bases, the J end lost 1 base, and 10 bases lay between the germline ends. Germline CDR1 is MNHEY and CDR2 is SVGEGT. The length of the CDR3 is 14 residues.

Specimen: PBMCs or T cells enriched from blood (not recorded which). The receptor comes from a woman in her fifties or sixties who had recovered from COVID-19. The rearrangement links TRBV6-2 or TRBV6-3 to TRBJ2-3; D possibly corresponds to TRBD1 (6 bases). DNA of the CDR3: TGTGCCAGCAGTGGGACAAAAGGCACAGATACGCAGTATTTT. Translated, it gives CASSGTKGTDTQYF.